This entry features one T cell receptor (beta chain) sequence. The antigen is undetermined. The method was immunoSEQ multiplex PCR; TCRdb's version includes in-frame clones alone and lacks a portion of them. The sample holds over 80,000 clones, around 92% seen once. The data are from a study of graft-versus-host responses after intestinal transplantation. Study-wide context: Transplants were multivisceral, liver-intestinal, or isolated intestinal. Study-level results: Analysis identified GvH clones in recipient marrow, with some appearing first in ileum or blood.

J lost 7 bases, V lost 4 bases, and 7 bases had no gene match. This CDR3 contains 15 residues. The germline gives CDR1 SNHLY, CDR2 FYNNEI. The starting material was unstimulated CD4+ T cells sorted from spleen or lymph node cells, obtained before transplant. The clonotype comes from a human donor who was the organ donor for an intestinal transplant. V and J are TRBV2 and TRBJ1-2; 12 bases match TRBD1. CDR3 protein: CASSGPGQGAGGYTF. CDR3 DNA: TGTGCCAGCAGTGGACCGGGACAGGGGGCAGGTGGCTACACCTTC.